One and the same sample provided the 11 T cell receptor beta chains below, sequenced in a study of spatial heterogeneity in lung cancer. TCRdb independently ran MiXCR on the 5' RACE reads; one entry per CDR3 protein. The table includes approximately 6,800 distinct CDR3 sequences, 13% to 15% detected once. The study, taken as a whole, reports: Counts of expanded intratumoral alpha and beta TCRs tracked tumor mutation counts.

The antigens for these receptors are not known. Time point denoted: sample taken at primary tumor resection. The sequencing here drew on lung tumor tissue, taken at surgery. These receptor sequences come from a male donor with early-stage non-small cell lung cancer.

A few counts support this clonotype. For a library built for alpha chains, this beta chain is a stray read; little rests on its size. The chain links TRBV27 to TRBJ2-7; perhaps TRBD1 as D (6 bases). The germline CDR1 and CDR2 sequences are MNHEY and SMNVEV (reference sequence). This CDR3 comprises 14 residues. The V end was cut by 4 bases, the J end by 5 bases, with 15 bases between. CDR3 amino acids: CASSSTGTVDEQYF. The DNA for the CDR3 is TGTGCCAGCAGTTCTACAGGGACCGTGGACGAGCAGTACTTC.

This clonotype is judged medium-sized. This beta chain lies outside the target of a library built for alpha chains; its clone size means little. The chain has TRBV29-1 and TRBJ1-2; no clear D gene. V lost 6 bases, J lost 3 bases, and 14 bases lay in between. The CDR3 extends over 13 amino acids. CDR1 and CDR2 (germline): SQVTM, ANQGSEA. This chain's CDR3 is CSVASGDYYGYTF. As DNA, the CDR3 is TGCAGCGTCGCGTCCGGAGATTACTATGGCTACACCTTC. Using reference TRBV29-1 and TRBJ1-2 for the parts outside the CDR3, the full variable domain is SAVISQKPSRDICQRGTSLTIQCQVDSQVTMMFWYRQQPGQSLTLIATANQGSEATYESGFVIDKFPISRPNLTFSTLTVSNMSPEDSSIYLCSVASGDYYGYTFGSGTRLTVV.

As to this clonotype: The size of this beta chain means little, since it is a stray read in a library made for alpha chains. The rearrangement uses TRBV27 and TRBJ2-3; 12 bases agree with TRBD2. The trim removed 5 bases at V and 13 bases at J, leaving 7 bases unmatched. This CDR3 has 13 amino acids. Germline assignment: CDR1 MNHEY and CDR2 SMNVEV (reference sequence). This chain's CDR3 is CASSLLLAGGEYF. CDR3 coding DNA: TGTGCCAGCAGTCTCCTACTAGCGGGGGGAGAGTATTTT.

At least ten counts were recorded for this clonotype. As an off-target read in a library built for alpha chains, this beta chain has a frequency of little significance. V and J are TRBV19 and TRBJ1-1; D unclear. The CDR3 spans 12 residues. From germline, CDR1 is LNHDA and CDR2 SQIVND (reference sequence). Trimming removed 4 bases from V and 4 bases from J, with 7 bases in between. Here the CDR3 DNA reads TGTGCCAGTAGTACGGGCTTCACTGAAGCTTTCTTT. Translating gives CASSTGFTEAFF.

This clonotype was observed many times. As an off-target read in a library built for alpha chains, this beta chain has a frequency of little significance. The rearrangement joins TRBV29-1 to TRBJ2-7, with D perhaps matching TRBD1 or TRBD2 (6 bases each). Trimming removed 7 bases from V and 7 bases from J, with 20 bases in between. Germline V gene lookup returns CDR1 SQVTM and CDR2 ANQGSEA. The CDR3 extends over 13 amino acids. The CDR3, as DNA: TGCAGCGCGCGGGACACCCTTACAAATGAGCAGTACTTC. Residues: CSARDTLTNEQYF.

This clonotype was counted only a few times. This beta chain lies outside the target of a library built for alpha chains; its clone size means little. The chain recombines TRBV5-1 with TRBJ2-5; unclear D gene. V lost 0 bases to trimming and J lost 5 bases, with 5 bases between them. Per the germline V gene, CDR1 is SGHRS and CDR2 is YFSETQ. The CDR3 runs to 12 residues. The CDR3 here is CASSLAMETQYF. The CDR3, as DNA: TGCGCCAGCAGCTTGGCCATGGAGACCCAGTACTTC.

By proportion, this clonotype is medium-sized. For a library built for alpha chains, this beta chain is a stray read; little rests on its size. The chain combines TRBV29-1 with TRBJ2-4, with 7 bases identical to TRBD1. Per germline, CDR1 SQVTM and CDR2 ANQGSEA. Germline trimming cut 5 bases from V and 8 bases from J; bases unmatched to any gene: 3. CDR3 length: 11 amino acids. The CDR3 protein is CSVNTGDIQYF. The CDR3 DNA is TGCAGCGTTAACACAGGGGACATTCAGTACTTC. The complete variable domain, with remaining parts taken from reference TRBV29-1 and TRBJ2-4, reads SAVISQKPSRDICQRGTSLTIQCQVDSQVTMMFWYRQQPGQSLTLIATANQGSEATYESGFVIDKFPISRPNLTFSTLTVSNMSPEDSSIYLCSVNTGDIQYFGAGTRLSVL.

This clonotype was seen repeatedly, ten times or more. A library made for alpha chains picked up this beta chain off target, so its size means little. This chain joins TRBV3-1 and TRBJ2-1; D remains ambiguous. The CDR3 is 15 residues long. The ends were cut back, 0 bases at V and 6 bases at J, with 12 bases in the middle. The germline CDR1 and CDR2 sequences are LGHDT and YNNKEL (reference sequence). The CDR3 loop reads CASSQEVGVLNEQFF. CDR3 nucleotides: TGTGCCAGCAGCCAAGAGGTTGGGGTCCTCAATGAGCAGTTCTTC.

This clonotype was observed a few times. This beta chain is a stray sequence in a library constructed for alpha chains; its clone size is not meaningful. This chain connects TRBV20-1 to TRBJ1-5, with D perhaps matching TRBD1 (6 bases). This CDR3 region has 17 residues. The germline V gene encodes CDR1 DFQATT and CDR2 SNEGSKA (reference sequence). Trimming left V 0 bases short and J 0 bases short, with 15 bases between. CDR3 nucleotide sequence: TGCAGTGCTAGAGATCATGCAGGGGATTATAGCAATCAGCCCCAGCATTTT. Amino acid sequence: CSARDHAGDYSNQPQHF.

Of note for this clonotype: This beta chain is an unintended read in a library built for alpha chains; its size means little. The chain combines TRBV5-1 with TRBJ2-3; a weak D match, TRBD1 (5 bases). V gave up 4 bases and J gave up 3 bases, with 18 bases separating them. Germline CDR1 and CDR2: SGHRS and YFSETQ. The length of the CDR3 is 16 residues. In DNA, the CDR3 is TGCGCCAGCAGCCCGACGACAGCAAAGAGGACAGATACGCAGTATTTT. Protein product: CASSPTTAKRTDTQYF.

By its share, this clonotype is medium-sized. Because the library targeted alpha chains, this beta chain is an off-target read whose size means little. CDR3 in DNA: TGCAGCGTAAGGGACTCCGGCTCCTACGAGCAGTACTTC. Its translation is CSVRDSGSYEQYF. The rearrangement links TRBV29-1 to TRBJ2-7, with a possible D match to TRBD2 (6 bases). CDR1 SQVTM and CDR2 ANQGSEA come from the germline V gene. This CDR3 is 13 amino acids long. Trimming cost V 6 bases and J 0 bases, with 12 bases left between them.